These T cell receptor beta chains were read from a single sample in a study of shared T cell receptors in the human thymus. Sequencing used immunoSEQ multiplex PCR; TCRdb keeps in-frame clones, though not all of them. The table has some 640,000 clones, approximately 89% seen once. These data are also associated with another study on human thymus T cells.

The sample taken for sequencing was thymocytes. The source of these receptors is a boy under two years old with a congenital heart defect. CDR3s leave out the opening cysteine and the closing phenylalanine or tryptophan. The order of the fields is V gene, J gene, CDR3 protein.

>TRBV6-1|TRBJ2-7
ASLSGTGFSYEQY
>TRBV6-4|TRBJ2-1
ASSHRDRFDEQF
>TRBV11-2|TRBJ2-2
ASSALWGQKPTGELF
>TRBV6-5|TRBJ1-4
ASSYAGQGADEKLF
>TRBV4-3|TRBJ2-1
ASSQHPRDLAGACNEQF
>TRBV5-1|TRBJ2-7
ASSGRGTGITYEQY
>TRBV11-2|TRBJ1-3
ASSPPRAQGRNTIY
>TRBV7-2|TRBJ1-1
ASSLVGGNMNTEAF
>TRBV6-6|TRBJ1-6
ASSNGTAYNSPLH
>TRBV4-2|TRBJ2-1
ASSQHRVDEQF
>TRBV5-6|TRBJ1-2
ASSHRNYGQGHLRDGYT
>TRBV5-6|TRBJ2-5
ASSFRVPQETQY
>TRBV4-1|TRBJ2-1
ASSSLAEPWQF
>TRBV6-5|TRBJ1-1
ASSYYGSTMNTEAF
>TRBV10-2|TRBJ2-7
ATLFGYEQY
>TRBV5-8|TRBJ2-7
ASSLLGLGGTEQY
>TRBV7-2|TRBJ2-7
ASSLTKQGVANEQY
>TRBV6-1|TRBJ2-1
ASSDWGLGGRAYNEQF
>TRBV5-1|TRBJ2-7
ASSGGQGAHEQY
>TRBV30|TRBJ1-2
AWSVRDYGYT
>TRBV5-1|TRBJ2-2
ASSVALDTGELF
>TRBV18|TRBJ2-7
ASSPEQAGGPMMYEQY
>TRBV7-9|TRBJ2-7
ASNLVDREPYEQY
>TRBV9|TRBJ1-2
ASSVRPDRANGYT
>TRBV2|TRBJ2-7
ASSLGVHEQY
>TRBV28|TRBJ2-7
ASSLVQGREQY
>TRBV27|TRBJ2-2
ASSSMDREGTGELF
>TRBV18|TRBJ1-2
ASSPSRAQGPSYGYT